Shown below are 14 T cell receptor beta chains from a single sample sequenced in a study of OX40 agonist ivuxolimab in advanced cancers. Assay: immunoSEQ multiplex PCR; the TCRdb copy retains only in-frame clones and omits some. Altogether around 37,000 clones are present, about 82% being singletons, with the ten largest covering about 20%. The material was CD4+ or CD8+ T cells sorted from blood, obtained in a trial of the OX40 agonist ivuxolimab. The source is an adult with an advanced solid tumor such as melanoma, head and neck, liver or kidney cancer.

The chain is built from TRBV7-3 and TRBJ2-1; weak D call: TRBD2 (7 bases). This CDR3 is built from 16 residues. CDR1 is SGHTA and CDR2 is FQGTGA in the germline V gene. V lost 5 bases and J 0 bases, leaving 14 bases between the germline ends. The CDR3 region is CASSHGGASSYNEQFF. The CDR3 region has the DNA TGTGCCAGCAGCCATGGGGGGGCCAGCTCCTACAATGAGCAGTTCTTC.

This clone occurred a few times. V is TRBV4-1 and J is TRBJ2-7; 7 nucleotides match TRBD1. Trimming removed 3 bases from V and 3 bases from J; junction bases left unmatched: 8. Germline CDR1 MGHRA, CDR2 YSYEKL. This CDR3 contains 15 residues. The CDR3, as DNA: TGCGCCAGCAGCCAGACCGCCGGGACAGTCTACGAGCAGTACTTC. Protein: CASSQTAGTVYEQYF.

The chain employs TRBV6-1 and TRBJ1-2; 9 bases match TRBD1. CDR3 length equals 14 residues. Germline values: CDR1 MNHNS, CDR2 SASEGT. V was clipped by 8 bases and J by 2 bases; unmatched bases: 6. CDR3 DNA: TGTGCCAGCCTGCTAGGACAGGGGAACTATGGCTACACCTTC. Encoded protein: CASLLGQGNYGYTF.

This clone was picked up one time. The V gene is TRBV4-2, the J gene TRBJ2-7; 10 nucleotides align to TRBD2. With 2 bases clipped from V and 5 bases from J, the junction kept 6 bases outside the gene matches. CDR1 and CDR2 (germline): LGHNA, YNFKEQ. This CDR3 is 15 amino acids long. The CDR3 DNA reads TGTGCCAGCAGCCAACTAGCGGGAGTACAAAACGAGCAGTACTTC. This codes for CASSQLAGVQNEQYF.

This chain joins TRBV7-2 and TRBJ2-7; TRBD1 might be the D (6 bases). Between the trimmed V and J ends, which lost 5 bases and 2 bases, there was a span of 13 bases. Germline values: CDR1 SGHTA, CDR2 FQGNSA. The CDR3 has 14 residues. The CDR3, as DNA: TGTGCCAGCAGCGCCGGGACATGGGCCTACGAGCAGTACTTC. Amino acids: CASSAGTWAYEQYF.

This chain connects TRBV30 to TRBJ2-5; D perhaps matches TRBD2 (5 bases). V lost 4 bases, J lost 5 bases, and 11 bases lay in between. Germline V gene lookup returns CDR1 GTSNPN and CDR2 SVGIG (reference sequence). This CDR3 is built from 12 residues. The CDR3 region is CAWNSGGETQYF. The CDR3 nucleotides read TGTGCCTGGAACAGCGGTGGGGAGACCCAGTACTTC. The entire variable domain, with the rest obtained from reference TRBV30 and TRBJ2-5, is as follows: SQTIHQWPATLVQPVGSPLSLECTVEGTSNPNLYWYRQAAGRGLQLLFYSVGIGQISSEVPQNLSASRPQDRQFILSSKKLLLSDSGFYLCAWNSGGETQYFGPGTRLLVL.

This clone was recorded once. V and J are TRBV15 and TRBJ1-5; a weak D match, TRBD1 (5 bases). The ends were cut back, 3 bases at V and 0 bases at J, with 15 bases in the middle. Germline V CDR1 and CDR2: LNHNV, YYDKDF (reference sequence). The CDR3 sequence is 17 residues long. The CDR3 spells CATSSRGGFSSNQPQHF. The CDR3 region has the DNA TGTGCCACCAGCAGCCGGGGGGGTTTTAGTAGCAATCAGCCCCAGCATTTT.

CDR3 protein: CASRFGDGATEAFF. The CDR3 DNA is TGTGCCAGCAGATTTGGGGACGGTGCCACTGAAGCTTTCTTT. The rearrangement links TRBV6-5 to TRBJ1-1, with D perhaps matching TRBD1 (5 bases). CDR3 length: 14 amino acids. Looked up from germline, CDR1 is MNHEY and CDR2 is SVGAGI. The V and J ends lost 6 bases and 4 bases respectively, with 15 bases between them.

The chain joins TRBV6-6 to TRBJ1-5; no firm D call. This CDR3 contains 13 residues. Germline V gene sequence: CDR1 MNHNY, CDR2 SVGAGI (reference sequence). The V end lost 0 bases, the J end lost 5 bases, and 5 bases lay between the germline ends. The CDR3 loop is CASSYSPYQPQHF. The CDR3 nucleotides are TGTGCCAGCAGTTACTCCCCATATCAGCCCCAGCATTTT.

This sequence joins TRBV7-2 and TRBJ1-6; TRBD1 agrees at 9 bases. The CDR3 runs to 14 residues. J gave up 9 bases and V 5 bases, and 5 bases lay outside the gene matches. Germline CDR1 reads SGHTA; CDR2 reads FQGNSA. CDR3 in DNA: TGTGCCAGCAGCCCCGGACAGGGGATTTCACCCCTCCACTTT. Translated, it gives CASSPGQGISPLHF.

This clone was detected once. The chain uses TRBV29-1 and TRBJ2-1; a possible D gene is TRBD1 (5 bases). Trimming left V 4 bases short and J 0 bases short, with 10 bases between. The germline CDR1 and CDR2 sequences are SQVTM and ANQGSEA. The CDR3 is 14 residues long. In DNA form, the CDR3 reads TGCAGCGTTGTAGGGGCAATCTCCTACAATGAGCAGTTCTTC. Protein: CSVVGAISYNEQFF.

The chain uses TRBV4-3 and TRBJ2-3, with 9 nucleotides matching TRBD2. V dropped 0 bases and J dropped 5; count of bases not matched to a gene: 9. This CDR3 comprises 17 residues. Per germline, CDR1 LGHNA and CDR2 YSLEER. CDR3 in amino acids: CASSQEFPSGIGDTQYF. CDR3 bases: TGCGCCAGCAGCCAAGAGTTCCCTAGCGGGATTGGAGATACGCAGTATTTT.

V is TRBV28 and J is TRBJ2-2; 7 bases match TRBD2. J lost 3 bases, V lost 3 bases, and 10 bases had no gene match. The CDR3 runs to 17 residues. Per the germline V gene, CDR1 is MDHEN and CDR2 is SYDVKM. The CDR3 spells CASSLNVWGGDTGELFF. For the CDR3, the DNA is TGTGCCAGCAGTTTGAACGTCTGGGGGGGAGACACCGGGGAGCTGTTTTTT.

The CDR3 sequence: CASSLPQAAPYGYTF. CDR3 in DNA: TGTGCCAGCAGTTTACCGCAGGCTGCTCCCTATGGCTACACCTTC. The V call is TRBV28, the J call TRBJ1-2; D is undetermined. The CDR3 spans 15 residues. V shed 2 bases and J shed 4 bases, with 14 bases lying between them. Germline CDR1 MDHEN, CDR2 SYDVKM.